These T cell receptor beta chains were read from a single sample in a study of T cell responses to AZD1222 COVID-19 vaccine. The table came from immunoSEQ multiplex PCR; TCRdb's copy has only in-frame clones and leaves some out. The repertoire holds about 120,000 clones, with 88% as singletons. The input for sequencing was peripheral blood, taken on day 0 of AZD1222 vaccination. Receptors originate from an adult in good health. Each CDR3 is given with its conserved first and last residue. The D gene is left open where the match is weak. Some rows mark clone size as missing; the rest say once, few, many or name a class of expanded clone.

v_call	d_call	j_call	clone_size	cdr3_nt	cdr3_aa
TRBV4-1	TRBD1	TRBJ2-2	once	TGCGCCAGCAGCCAAGCAGGGACAGGGGGCACCGGGGAGCTGTTTTTT	CASSQAGTGGTGELFF
TRBV11-2	-	TRBJ2-7	-	TGTGCCAGCAGCTTAGATAGGAGGGTACAGGCTGCCCACGAGCAGTACTTC	CASSLDRRVQAAHEQYF
TRBV5-4	-	TRBJ1-1	-	TGTGCCAGCAGCCCAGGACTGCAGAACACTGAAGCTTTCTTT	CASSPGLQNTEAFF
TRBV7-2	TRBD2	TRBJ2-5	-	TGTGCCAGCAGCTCCCCGGGGGGATCAGAGACCCAGTACTTC	CASSSPGGSETQYF
TRBV9	-	TRBJ2-2	-	TGTGCCAGCAGCGAGACAGTCACCGGGGAGCTGTTTTTT	CASSETVTGELFF
TRBV19	-	TRBJ1-2	-	TGTGCCAGTAGTACTTTCACAGCGTCCGGCTACACCTTC	CASSTFTASGYTF
TRBV6-5	-	TRBJ1-2	-	TGTGCCAGTTCAATCGGGGAACTGGGTGGCTACACCTTC	CASSIGELGGYTF
TRBV7-2	-	TRBJ1-3	-	TGTGCCAGCAGCCCTAGGGGGGGGACCGACTCTGGAAACACCATATATTTT	CASSPRGGTDSGNTIYF
TRBV10-3	-	TRBJ2-2	-	TGTGCCATCAGTGATGCGGGGCGGGCCCTTAACACCGGGGAGCTGTTTTTT	CAISDAGRALNTGELFF
TRBV5-1	TRBD1	TRBJ1-4	once	TGCGCCAGCAGCCCGACAGGGGGTGGGGAAAAACTGTTTTTT	CASSPTGGGEKLFF
TRBV3-1/TRBV3-2	-	TRBJ2-5	-	TGTGCCAGCAGCCAAGATGGGGCCCATTACTTC	CASSQDGAHYF
TRBV19	-	TRBJ2-1	once	TGTGCCAGTAGTATAGGTAGCGTATCCTACAATGAGCAGTTCTTC	CASSIGSVSYNEQFF
TRBV24-1	TRBD2	TRBJ2-1	-	TGTGCCACCAGTGATGCCGCTAGCGGAGCCGTGGGTGAGCAGTTCTTC	CATSDAASGAVGEQFF
TRBV27	TRBD2	TRBJ2-1	few	TGTGCCAGCAGTTTAATGGGACTAGCAAACAATGAGCAGTTCTTC	CASSLMGLANNEQFF
TRBV24-1	TRBD2	TRBJ2-5	-	TGTGCCACCAGTGAGGTAGCGGGGGAGACCCAGTACTTC	CATSEVAGETQYF
TRBV5-5	TRBD1	TRBJ1-5	few	TGTGCCAGCAGCTGGGACAGGGGTGATCAGCCCCAGCATTTT	CASSWDRGDQPQHF
TRBV19	-	TRBJ2-1	-	TGTGCCATTAGCCCTGGGGGCAAATTCAATGAGCAGTTCTTC	CAISPGGKFNEQFF
TRBV19	-	TRBJ1-6	-	TGTGCCAGTAGTAGTGGCAACAATTCACCCCTCCACTTT	CASSSGNNSPLHF
TRBV19	-	TRBJ1-1	-	TGTGCCAGTAGTCGGATGACTCGAGGGGATGGTGAAGCTTTCTTT	CASSRMTRGDGEAFF
TRBV7-9	TRBD1	TRBJ2-7	-	TGTGCCAGCAGCTTAGCGCTTGGACAGGACCGCTACGAGCAGTACTTC	CASSLALGQDRYEQYF
TRBV6-5	-	TRBJ2-7	-	TGTGCCAGCATGATTGCCGGAGATCCCTACGAGCAGTACTTC	CASMIAGDPYEQYF
TRBV11-2	TRBD1	TRBJ1-1	-	TGTGCCAGCAGCCAAGCGCAGGGGGCTACGGGGGCTTTCTTT	CASSQAQGATGAFF
TRBV6-5	-	TRBJ2-3	-	TGTGCCAGCTTCGACTGGGGCACCACAGATACGCAGTATTTT	CASFDWGTTDTQYF
TRBV27	TRBD1	TRBJ2-4	-	TGTGCCAGCAGTACCCGGACAGGAAACATTCAGTACTTC	CASSTRTGNIQYF
TRBV4-1	-	TRBJ1-1	-	TGCGCCAGCAGCTCGGTTGGGGACGATGAAGCTTTCTTT	CASSSVGDDEAFF
TRBV7-9	-	TRBJ1-2	-	TGTGCCAGCAGCTTACCTGAGACAGGCGGCTATGGCTACACCTTC	CASSLPETGGYGYTF
TRBV5-1	-	TRBJ2-7	-	TGCGCCAGCAGTCCTCGGCCGGCCGGGAGCTCCTACGAGCAGTACTTC	CASSPRPAGSSYEQYF
TRBV9	TRBD1	TRBJ1-2	-	TGTGCCAGCATGCCGGGACAGGGGTACTATGGCTACACCTTC	CASMPGQGYYGYTF
TRBV6-5	TRBD1	TRBJ2-7	-	TGTGCCGGCGGTAACAGGGGTTACGAGCAGTACTTC	CAGGNRGYEQYF
TRBV5-1	-	TRBJ2-7	-	TGCGCCAGCAGCTTGGCCTTAGGTTACGAGCAGTACTTC	CASSLALGYEQYF
TRBV18	TRBD1	TRBJ1-4	once	TGTGCCAGCTCACCAGGGACAGGGCTAGCTAATGAAAAACTGTTTTTT	CASSPGTGLANEKLFF
TRBV5-1	-	TRBJ1-1	once	TGCGCCAGCAGCGGGGGCCCTGCAAACACTGAAGCTTTCTTT	CASSGGPANTEAFF
TRBV2	TRBD2	TRBJ2-2	-	TGTGCCAGCGCTTCCCGGACTAGCGGGACCGGGGAGCTGTTTTTT	CASASRTSGTGELFF
TRBV19	-	TRBJ2-2	-	TGTGCCAGTAGTTCTCCTCCGGGACGGGGCGCCGGGGAGCTGTTTTTT	CASSSPPGRGAGELFF
TRBV7-8	-	TRBJ2-7	-	TGTGCCAGCAGCTTAGCCCTCCTAGGGGACGAGCAGTACTTC	CASSLALLGDEQYF
TRBV19	-	TRBJ1-4	-	TGTGCCAGTATGGCGGAGGGGTTAAGTAATGAAAAACTGTTTTTT	CASMAEGLSNEKLFF
TRBV10-1	-	TRBJ1-2	-	TGCGCCAGCTCCAGGGGAGGAATGGACTATGGCTACACCTTC	CASSRGGMDYGYTF
TRBV29-1	-	TRBJ2-2	-	TGCAGCGTGAGGCTGAACACCGGGGAGCTGTTTTTT	CSVRLNTGELFF
TRBV29-1	-	TRBJ1-1	-	TGCAGCGGGACAGAGAACACTGAAGCTTTCTTT	CSGTENTEAFF
TRBV6-1	-	TRBJ2-7	once	TGTGCCAGCAGTGAAAGCGCGACAGGCTCCTACGAGCAGTACTTC	CASSESATGSYEQYF
TRBV7-9	-	TRBJ2-2	-	TGTGCCAGCAGCTTAGTCGGGTCGACAGTCACGAACACCGGGGAGCTGTTTTTT	CASSLVGSTVTNTGELFF
TRBV30	TRBD1	TRBJ1-5	-	TGTGCCTGGAGTTGGACAGGGCTAGGCAATCAGCCCCAGCATTTT	CAWSWTGLGNQPQHF
TRBV9	TRBD2	TRBJ2-7	-	TGTGCCAGCAGCGGAGGGACTAGCGCTTACGAGCAGTACTTC	CASSGGTSAYEQYF
TRBV5-1	-	TRBJ2-7	-	TGCGCCAGCAGCTTGGTTACAGGGCCAGTCCACGAGCAGTACTTC	CASSLVTGPVHEQYF
TRBV7-9	-	TRBJ2-1	once	TGTGCCAGCAGCACCCCTAGCTTGGATGAGCAGTTCTTC	CASSTPSLDEQFF
TRBV2	-	TRBJ1-4	-	TGTGCCAGCAGTGAATTTGGGACGGACAATGAAAAACTGTTTTTT	CASSEFGTDNEKLFF
TRBV15	-	TRBJ1-5	-	TGTGCCACCAGCAAGGGGTTCTACCAGCCCCAGCATTTT	CATSKGFYQPQHF
TRBV5-4	TRBD2	TRBJ2-7	-	TGTGCCAGCAGCTTGCTGCGGGAGAGGAACTACGAGCAGTACTTC	CASSLLRERNYEQYF
TRBV18	-	TRBJ2-7	-	TGTGCCAGCTCACCCCAGGCAGTAGGCTCCTACGAGCAGTACTTC	CASSPQAVGSYEQYF
TRBV27	TRBD1	TRBJ2-3	-	TGTGCCAGCAGTTTCCAGGGGGTGAGCACAGATACGCAGTATTTT	CASSFQGVSTDTQYF
TRBV19	-	TRBJ1-5	-	TGTGCCAGTAGTATAGTTGGGGCCAGAGTCAATCAGCCCCAGCATTTT	CASSIVGARVNQPQHF
TRBV6-5	-	TRBJ1-5	few	TGTGCCAGCAGTCCAGGGTTTTATCAGCCCCAGCATTTT	CASSPGFYQPQHF
TRBV4-2	-	TRBJ1-2	-	TGTGCCAGCAGCCAGGACGTCCAGGCGACCTATGGCTACACCTTC	CASSQDVQATYGYTF
TRBV27	-	TRBJ1-6	-	TGTGCCAGCAGTCTTATGTCGTGGGGGGTAGTCAATTCACCCCTCCACTTT	CASSLMSWGVVNSPLHF
TRBV6-5	-	TRBJ1-2	-	TGTGCCAGCAGTTACGGAGGGTCCCGGGGGGGCTATGGCTACACCTTC	CASSYGGSRGGYGYTF
TRBV3-1/TRBV3-2	-	TRBJ2-1	-	TGTGCCAGCAGCCAAGAGAGGACTTTCGGGGATGAGCAGTTCTTC	CASSQERTFGDEQFF
TRBV3-1/TRBV3-2	-	TRBJ2-1	few	TGTGCCAGCGGGAGAAGTGGCCCCGGGGATGAGCAGTTCTTC	CASGRSGPGDEQFF
TRBV6-5	TRBD1	TRBJ2-7	-	TGTGCCAGCAGTCCGGGACAGGGGTCCTCCTACGAGCAGTACTTC	CASSPGQGSSYEQYF
TRBV11-2	-	TRBJ1-1	-	TGTGCCAGCAGCTTAGGGGGGATGAACACTGAAGCTTTCTTT	CASSLGGMNTEAFF